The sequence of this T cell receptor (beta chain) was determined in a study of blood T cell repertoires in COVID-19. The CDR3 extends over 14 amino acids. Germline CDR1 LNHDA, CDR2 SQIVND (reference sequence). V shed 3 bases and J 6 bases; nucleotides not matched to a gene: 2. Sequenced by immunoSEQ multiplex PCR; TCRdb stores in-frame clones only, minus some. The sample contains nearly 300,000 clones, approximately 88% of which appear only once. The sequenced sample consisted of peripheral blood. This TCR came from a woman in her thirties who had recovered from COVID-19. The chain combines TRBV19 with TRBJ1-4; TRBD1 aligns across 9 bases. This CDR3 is CASSIDRGYEKLFF. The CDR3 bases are TGTGCCAGTAGTATCGACAGGGGGTATGAAAAACTGTTTTTT.